The entry that follows covers one TCR beta chain sequence. The source of the sample is a study of blood T cell repertoires in COVID-19. In the source study's methods: Nucleated cell counts were estimated from reference gene primer amplification. Sequenced by immunoSEQ multiplex PCR; TCRdb stores in-frame clones only, minus some. The V and J calls and clone size are taken from that table; D and trimming were inferred from the DNA. The sample lists about 160,000 clones; about 80% were seen once. This CDR3 has 15 residues. In germline, CDR1 is PRHDT, CDR2 FYEKMQ (reference sequence). Trimming cost V 0 bases and J 2 bases, with 9 bases left between them.

V gene TRBV13 combines with J gene TRBJ2-3; no clear D gene. Sequenced input: peripheral blood. The sequence was collected from an older man with acute or convalescent COVID-19. CDR3 region: CASSLGGPITDTQYF. The DNA for the CDR3 is TGTGCCAGCAGCTTAGGGGGCCCAATCACAGATACGCAGTATTTT.